This is a list of T cell receptor beta chains from one sample in a study of T cell responses to AZD1222 COVID-19 vaccine. TCRdb's table, derived via immunoSEQ multiplex PCR, lists solely in-frame clones and lacks some. The table records approximately 180,000 clones, approximately 90% of them present only once. The sample in question was peripheral blood, obtained on day 0 of AZD1222 vaccination. The receptors originated from an adult in good health. Both conserved end residues are part of each CDR3. A D gene is named only where the DNA matches it firmly. Where a row states a size, it is once, few, many or the class of an expanded clone; other rows omit it.

CDR3 protein: CASSQDRQVYLAGYNEQFF
CDR3 DNA: TGTGCCAGCAGCCAAGATAGGCAGGTATACCTAGCGGGATACAATGAGCAGTTCTTC
J gene: TRBJ2-1
V gene: TRBV3-1/TRBV3-2
CDR3 length: 19
clone size: NA
D gene: TRBD2

CDR3 protein: CASSLRTDRVVFF
CDR3 DNA: TGTGCCAGCAGCTTACGTACGGACAGGGTGGTGTTCTTC
J gene: TRBJ2-1
V gene: TRBV5-4
CDR3 length: 13
clone size: NA
D gene: TRBD1

CDR3 protein: CASSRQVNTEAFF
CDR3 DNA: TGTGCCAGCAGCCGACAGGTGAACACTGAAGCTTTCTTT
J gene: TRBJ1-1
V gene: TRBV28
CDR3 length: 13
clone size: NA
D gene: NA

CDR3 protein: CASSLSGGRTDTQYF
CDR3 DNA: TGCGCCAGCAGCCTTAGCGGAGGCCGCACAGATACGCAGTATTTT
J gene: TRBJ2-3
V gene: TRBV4-3
CDR3 length: 15
clone size: NA
D gene: NA

CDR3 protein: CASSETGTADTQYF
CDR3 DNA: TGTGCCAGCAGTGAGACAGGGACCGCAGATACGCAGTATTTT
J gene: TRBJ2-3
V gene: TRBV6-1
CDR3 length: 14
clone size: NA
D gene: TRBD1

CDR3 protein: CASSLDEDRIYGYTF
CDR3 DNA: TGTGCCAGCAGCTTAGACGAAGACAGGATATATGGCTACACCTTC
J gene: TRBJ1-2
V gene: TRBV11-2
CDR3 length: 15
clone size: NA
D gene: NA

CDR3 protein: CASSSGLAGAYEQYF
CDR3 DNA: TGTGCCAGCAGTTCAGGACTAGCGGGGGCCTACGAGCAGTACTTC
J gene: TRBJ2-7
V gene: TRBV6-5
CDR3 length: 15
clone size: once
D gene: TRBD2

CDR3 protein: CASSQDSQIDGYTF
CDR3 DNA: TGTGCCAGTAGTCAGGACAGTCAAATTGATGGCTACACCTTC
J gene: TRBJ1-2
V gene: TRBV19
CDR3 length: 14
clone size: NA
D gene: NA

CDR3 protein: CASSTGLTGELFF
CDR3 DNA: TGTGCCAGCAGTACCGGGTTGACCGGGGAGCTGTTTTTT
J gene: TRBJ2-2
V gene: TRBV6-2/TRBV6-3
CDR3 length: 13
clone size: NA
D gene: NA

CDR3 protein: CASSVAVRNSPLHF
CDR3 DNA: TGTGCCAGCAGCGTAGCTGTGAGAAATTCACCCCTCCACTTT
J gene: TRBJ1-6
V gene: TRBV9
CDR3 length: 14
clone size: NA
D gene: NA

CDR3 protein: CASSTGPHIQYF
CDR3 DNA: TGTGCCAGCAGCACAGGCCCCCACATTCAGTACTTC
J gene: TRBJ2-4
V gene: TRBV11-3
CDR3 length: 12
clone size: NA
D gene: NA

CDR3 protein: CASSRTGGQGDYGYTF
CDR3 DNA: TGCGCCAGCAGCAGAACAGGGGGCCAAGGGGACTATGGCTACACCTTC
J gene: TRBJ1-2
V gene: TRBV4-1
CDR3 length: 16
clone size: NA
D gene: TRBD1

CDR3 protein: CASSTQGQANTGELFF
CDR3 DNA: TGTGCCAGCAGTACCCAGGGACAGGCGAACACCGGGGAGCTGTTTTTT
J gene: TRBJ2-2
V gene: TRBV2
CDR3 length: 16
clone size: NA
D gene: TRBD1

CDR3 protein: CSVDRAGGYYEQYF
CDR3 DNA: TGCAGCGTTGACCGAGCGGGAGGGTACTACGAGCAGTACTTC
J gene: TRBJ2-7
V gene: TRBV29-1
CDR3 length: 14
clone size: NA
D gene: TRBD2

CDR3 protein: CASNFRAGFSPLHF
CDR3 DNA: TGTGCCAGCAACTTCAGAGCAGGGTTTTCACCCCTCCACTTT
J gene: TRBJ1-6
V gene: TRBV27
CDR3 length: 14
clone size: NA
D gene: NA

CDR3 protein: CASSELGDNEKLFF
CDR3 DNA: TGCGCCAGCAGTGAGTTGGGGGATAATGAAAAACTGTTTTTT
J gene: TRBJ1-4
V gene: TRBV10-2
CDR3 length: 14
clone size: NA
D gene: NA

CDR3 protein: CASSLGAGASTDTQYF
CDR3 DNA: TGTGCCAGCAGCTTAGGGGCCGGGGCTAGCACAGATACGCAGTATTTT
J gene: TRBJ2-3
V gene: TRBV7-2
CDR3 length: 16
clone size: NA
D gene: NA

CDR3 protein: CASSLTGAGRRPQHF
CDR3 DNA: TGTGCCAGCAGCCTTACTGGGGCAGGTCGACGGCCCCAGCATTTT
J gene: TRBJ1-5
V gene: TRBV28
CDR3 length: 15
clone size: NA
D gene: NA

CDR3 protein: CATTTPDQNTEAFF
CDR3 DNA: TGTGCCACCACTACCCCCGACCAGAACACTGAAGCTTTCTTT
J gene: TRBJ1-1
V gene: TRBV6-5
CDR3 length: 14
clone size: NA
D gene: NA

CDR3 protein: CASSQDGQRTSGANVLTF
CDR3 DNA: TGTGCCAGCAGCCAAGATGGACAGAGGACCTCTGGGGCCAACGTCCTGACTTTC
J gene: TRBJ2-6
V gene: TRBV4-2
CDR3 length: 18
clone size: NA
D gene: NA

CDR3 protein: CASSYSGADAYEQYF
CDR3 DNA: TGTGCCAGCAGTTACTCCGGGGCAGACGCCTACGAGCAGTACTTC
J gene: TRBJ2-7
V gene: TRBV6-2/TRBV6-3
CDR3 length: 15
clone size: NA
D gene: NA

CDR3 protein: CASSQGQYYGYTF
CDR3 DNA: TGTGCCAGCAGCCAAGGACAGTACTATGGCTACACCTTC
J gene: TRBJ1-2
V gene: TRBV3-1/TRBV3-2
CDR3 length: 13
clone size: NA
D gene: NA

CDR3 protein: CATSAPGRQDGGYTF
CDR3 DNA: TGTGCCACCAGTGCCCCGGGCAGACAGGACGGTGGCTACACCTTC
J gene: TRBJ1-2
V gene: TRBV24-1
CDR3 length: 15
clone size: NA
D gene: NA

CDR3 protein: CASSLRVILAGTNEQFF
CDR3 DNA: TGTGCCAGCAGTTTACGAGTAATTCTAGCGGGAACAAATGAGCAGTTCTTC
J gene: TRBJ2-1
V gene: TRBV27
CDR3 length: 17
clone size: NA
D gene: TRBD2

CDR3 protein: CASSLARGTYEQYF
CDR3 DNA: TGTGCCAGCAGCTTGGCTAGGGGAACCTACGAGCAGTACTTC
J gene: TRBJ2-7
V gene: TRBV5-8
CDR3 length: 14
clone size: NA
D gene: NA

CDR3 protein: CASKNAGTGNYEQYF
CDR3 DNA: TGTGCCAGCAAGAACGCCGGGACAGGGAACTACGAGCAGTACTTC
J gene: TRBJ2-7
V gene: TRBV28
CDR3 length: 15
clone size: NA
D gene: TRBD1

CDR3 protein: CASSYSLSGNTGELFF
CDR3 DNA: TGTGCCAGCAGTTACTCTCTAAGCGGGAACACCGGGGAGCTGTTTTTT
J gene: TRBJ2-2
V gene: TRBV6-5
CDR3 length: 16
clone size: NA
D gene: NA

CDR3 protein: CASSLDPGDNQPQHF
CDR3 DNA: TGCGCCAGCAGCTTGGACCCGGGTGACAATCAGCCCCAGCATTTT
J gene: TRBJ1-5
V gene: TRBV5-1
CDR3 length: 15
clone size: NA
D gene: NA

CDR3 protein: CASSSDRYGYTF
CDR3 DNA: TGTGCCAGCAGTTCAGACAGATATGGCTACACCTTC
J gene: TRBJ1-2
V gene: TRBV6-5
CDR3 length: 12
clone size: NA
D gene: NA

CDR3 protein: CAKVNNGTQYF
CDR3 DNA: TGCGCCAAGGTAAACAACGGGACCCAGTACTTC
J gene: TRBJ2-5
V gene: TRBV10-1
CDR3 length: 11
clone size: NA
D gene: NA

CDR3 protein: CAWSTLDNSPLHF
CDR3 DNA: TGTGCCTGGAGTACACTTGATAATTCACCCCTCCACTTT
J gene: TRBJ1-6
V gene: TRBV30
CDR3 length: 13
clone size: NA
D gene: NA

CDR3 protein: CASSQDIPSDTQYF
CDR3 DNA: TGTGCCAGCAGCCAAGATATCCCCTCAGATACGCAGTATTTT
J gene: TRBJ2-3
V gene: TRBV4-2
CDR3 length: 14
clone size: NA
D gene: NA

CDR3 protein: CASSTDRGETQYF
CDR3 DNA: TGTGCCAGCAGTACCGACAGGGGGGAGACCCAGTACTTC
J gene: TRBJ2-5
V gene: TRBV27
CDR3 length: 13
clone size: NA
D gene: TRBD1

CDR3 protein: CASSLFVQSYYGYTF
CDR3 DNA: TGCGCCAGCAGCTTGTTTGTCCAGTCTTACTATGGCTACACCTTC
J gene: TRBJ1-2
V gene: TRBV5-1
CDR3 length: 15
clone size: once
D gene: NA

CDR3 protein: CASSVLSDTEAFF
CDR3 DNA: TGTGCCAGCAGCGTATTATCGGACACTGAAGCTTTCTTT
J gene: TRBJ1-1
V gene: TRBV9
CDR3 length: 13
clone size: NA
D gene: NA

CDR3 protein: CASSTIQFSGANVLTF
CDR3 DNA: TGTGCCAGCTCTACAATACAGTTCTCTGGGGCCAACGTCCTGACTTTC
J gene: TRBJ2-6
V gene: TRBV18
CDR3 length: 16
clone size: NA
D gene: NA

CDR3 protein: CASSEGPVEGTQYF
CDR3 DNA: TGTGCCAGCAGCGAGGGCCCGGTAGAGGGGACCCAGTACTTC
J gene: TRBJ2-5
V gene: TRBV28
CDR3 length: 14
clone size: NA
D gene: NA

CDR3 protein: CASSLGQGANEQFF
CDR3 DNA: TGCGCCAGCAGCTTGGGACAGGGTGCCAATGAGCAGTTCTTC
J gene: TRBJ2-1
V gene: TRBV5-1
CDR3 length: 14
clone size: NA
D gene: TRBD1

CDR3 protein: CASSGRGPGTSSYNEQFF
CDR3 DNA: TGTGCCAGCAGCGGCAGAGGTCCCGGGACTAGCTCCTACAATGAGCAGTTCTTC
J gene: TRBJ2-1
V gene: TRBV4-2
CDR3 length: 18
clone size: NA
D gene: TRBD2

CDR3 protein: CAISERTGGNGYGYTF
CDR3 DNA: TGTGCCATCAGTGAAAGGACAGGGGGGAATGGCTATGGCTACACCTTC
J gene: TRBJ1-2
V gene: TRBV10-3
CDR3 length: 16
clone size: NA
D gene: TRBD1

CDR3 protein: CASSPGQGGYGYTF
CDR3 DNA: TGTGCCAGTAGTCCGGGACAGGGAGGGTATGGCTACACCTTC
J gene: TRBJ1-2
V gene: TRBV19
CDR3 length: 14
clone size: NA
D gene: TRBD1

CDR3 protein: CASRTGAPGELFF
CDR3 DNA: TGTGCCAGCAGAACAGGGGCCCCCGGGGAGCTGTTTTTT
J gene: TRBJ2-2
V gene: TRBV28
CDR3 length: 13
clone size: NA
D gene: TRBD1